This TCR beta chain was recorded in a study of early T cells in non-severe SARS-CoV-2 infection. Study context: The authors sequenced bulk RNA from unsorted whole blood, leaving chains unpaired.

Individual cDNA molecules were tagged with unique molecular identifiers. In TCRdb, the 5' RACE reads were re-called with MiXCR into one record per CDR3 protein. The sample gives approximately 70,000 distinct CDR3 sequences, approximately 10% of which show up once; roughly 7% is in the top ten. Study-wide results and caveats: A preference for anti-spike CD8 responses marked VDJdb matching, which missed private and CD4 specificities.

The CDR3 contains 20 residues. The V gene lost 1 base and the J gene lost 2 bases, with 27 bases spanning the gap. CDR1 is SGHTA, CDR2 FQGNSA, per germline. This clonotype appeared many times. The antigen is unknown. The sample consisted of whole blood. J is TRBJ2-7 and V is TRBV7-2; either TRBD1 or TRBD2 may fit D (5 bases each). The receptor's source is an adult who was a healthcare worker with PCR-confirmed SARS-CoV-2 infection or an uninfected control (not recorded which). CDR3: CASSLGSRGERRIRTYEQYF. CDR3 DNA sequence: TGTGCCAGCAGCTTAGGGTCGAGGGGAGAAAGAAGGATTAGAACCTACGAGCAGTACTTC. Variable domain in full (rest from reference TRBV7-2 and TRBJ2-7): GAGVSQSPSNKVTEKGKDVELRCDPISGHTALYWYRQSLGQGLEFLIYFQGNSAPDKSGLPSDRFSAERTGGSVSTLTIQRTQQEDSAVYLCASSLGSRGERRIRTYEQYFGPGTRLTVT.